Listed here are 3 T cell receptor beta chains from one sample, sequenced in a study of T cells after yellow fever vaccination. TCRdb passed the 5' RACE reads through MiXCR, listing each CDR3 protein once. The sample consists of about 300,000 distinct CDR3 sequences, 7.5% to 9% of them appearing once. The material was CD4+ T cells sorted from PBMCs, obtained 5 days after the yellow fever booster vaccination. The receptors derive from a young man who received the YFV17D yellow fever vaccine.

This clonotype was seen a few times. The CDR3 does not end in the conserved phenylalanine or tryptophan, so this is likely a read error. The chain is built from TRBV6-5 and TRBJ1-1; tentative D call: TRBD1 (5 bases). V lost 0 bases and J lost 0, with 11 bases in between. The CDR3 has 16 amino acids. Per the germline V gene, CDR1 is MNHEY and CDR2 is SVGAGI. CDR3 protein: CASSYSGGPMNTEAFL. CDR3 coding DNA: TGTGCCAGCAGTTACTCGGGGGGTCCCATGAACACTGAAGCTTTCCTT.

The chain uses TRBV2 and TRBJ2-4, with 7 positions matching TRBD1. From germline, CDR1 is SNHLY and CDR2 FYNNEI. The ends lost 6 bases at V and 0 bases at J; junction bases unmatched: 17. This CDR3 has 19 residues. In nucleotides, the CDR3 is TGTGCCAGCAGGGGCCAGTGGTTGAAGGGGGCGATAGCCAAAAACATTCAGTACTTC. Residues: CASRGQWLKGAIAKNIQYF.

The V call is TRBV6-1, the J call TRBJ2-4; D is possibly TRBD2 (7 bases). V gave up 10 bases and J gave up 0 bases, with 22 bases separating them. The CDR3 runs to 17 residues. Germline V gene lookup returns CDR1 MNHNS and CDR2 SASEGT. In nucleotides, the CDR3 is TGTGCCATACAGGGATTCGGGGGGTTCCTAGCCAAAAACATTCAGTACTTC. Protein sequence: CAIQGFGGFLAKNIQYF.